What follows are 7 T cell receptor beta chains derived from one specimen sequenced in a study of blood T cell repertoires in COVID-19. The data were produced by immunoSEQ multiplex PCR, yet TCRdb's version contains in-frame clones alone and is incomplete. This repertoire shows roughly 220,000 clones, roughly 84% found once; its top ten account for roughly 2.4%. The specimen was peripheral blood. The receptors originated from a woman aged 55-70 years with acute or convalescent COVID-19.

The V and J genes are TRBV6-5 and TRBJ1-6; D not certain. Germline V lookup: CDR1 MNHEY, CDR2 SVGAGI. The CDR3 extends over 15 amino acids. V lost 6 bases, J lost 8 bases, and 17 bases lay in between. CDR3: CASSPSRGRDSPLHF. CDR3 DNA: TGTGCCAGCAGCCCCAGTAGAGGGCGGGATTCACCCCTCCACTTT.

J is TRBJ2-7 and V is TRBV11-1; 9 bases match TRBD2. The CDR3 length is 15 residues. V lost 3 bases and J lost 0; bases outside the gene matches: 3. The V gene's germline CDR1 is SGHAT and CDR2 FQDESV (reference sequence). The CDR3 nucleotides are TGTGCCAGCAGCTTGGGAGCGGGGGGCTCCTACGAGCAGTACTTC. Translating gives CASSLGAGGSYEQYF.

The chain is built from TRBV19 and TRBJ1-4, with TRBD1 matching 8 bases. V dropped 1 base and J dropped 0; count of bases not matched to a gene: 4. The CDR3 has 17 residues. Germline V gene lookup returns CDR1 LNHDA and CDR2 SQIVND (reference sequence). CDR3 sequence (DNA): TGTGCCAGTAGTATAGGAGGACAGGGTACAACTAATGAAAAACTGTTTTTT. Amino acid sequence: CASSIGGQGTTNEKLFF. Full variable domain (rest looked up from reference TRBV19 and TRBJ1-4): DGGITQSPKYLFRKEGQNVTLSCEQNLNHDAMYWYRQDPGQGLRLIYYSQIVNDFQKGDIAEGYSVSREKKESFPLTVTSAQKNPTAFYLCASSIGGQGTTNEKLFFGSGTQLSVL.

This sequence joins TRBV5-4 and TRBJ1-1, with 7 nucleotides matching TRBD1. Germline V gene data show CDR1 as SGHNT and CDR2 as YYREEE (reference sequence). CDR3 length: 14 residues. Trimming cost V 3 bases and J 5 bases; bases outside gene matches: 7. CDR3 in amino acids: CASSSSTGETEAFF. The CDR3 DNA sequence: TGTGCCAGCAGCTCATCCACAGGGGAGACTGAAGCTTTCTTT.

This clone was found a few times. The chain joins TRBV5-1 to TRBJ1-2; TRBD1 matches 7 bases. The junction had 8 bases not matched to a gene; V was cut back by 0 bases and J by 6 bases. This CDR3 region has 15 residues. Germline V gives CDR1 SGHRS, CDR2 YFSETQ. The CDR3 coding sequence is TGCGCCAGCAGCTTGGAAGGTTCAGGGGGACATGGCTACACCTTC. It translates to CASSLEGSGGHGYTF.

This clone was picked up a small number of times. The rearrangement links TRBV10-3 to TRBJ1-1; D remains ambiguous. V dropped 6 bases and J dropped 1 base, with 9 bases sitting between them. This CDR3 has 13 residues. The V gene's germline CDR1 is ENHRY and CDR2 SYGVKD. The CDR3 is CAIRKPGNTEAFF. CDR3 coding DNA: TGTGCCATCAGAAAGCCAGGGAACACTGAAGCTTTCTTT.

V and J are TRBV9 and TRBJ1-2; no clear D gene. The CDR3 is made up of 12 amino acids. V was pared by 0 bases and J by 7 bases, with 7 bases between. Germline V gene data show CDR1 as SGDLS and CDR2 as YYNGEE. The CDR3 reads CASSVGGPGYTF. CDR3 nucleotides: TGTGCCAGCAGCGTAGGCGGTCCTGGCTACACCTTC.